This T cell receptor beta chain emerged from a study of blood T cell repertoires in COVID-19. Sequenced by immunoSEQ multiplex PCR; TCRdb stores in-frame clones only, minus some. The repertoire includes 200,000 to 250,000 clones, roughly 90% of them detected once, and roughly 4.5% sits in the top ten. This CDR3 contains 14 residues. Germline V gene lookup returns CDR1 MNHEY and CDR2 SMNVEV (reference sequence). With 6 bases clipped from V and 6 bases from J, the junction kept 4 bases outside the gene matches. Assignment of participants to cohorts was predicated upon participant-reported clinical history. Participants classified as exposed had met a COVID-19 case within 2 weeks before study entry.

V is TRBV27 and J is TRBJ1-6; 8 bases are a match to TRBD1. The sequence was obtained from a woman aged 30 to 39 who had been exposed to COVID-19. The sequenced sample was PBMCs or T cells enriched from blood (not recorded which). The CDR3 sequence is CASSRGTGNSPLHF. The CDR3 DNA reads TGTGCCAGCAGCCGGGGGACAGGTAATTCACCCCTCCACTTT.